This T cell receptor beta chain was obtained from a study of T cell changes during pregnancy in multiple sclerosis. Unmatched junction bases numbered 2, after V lost 0 bases and J lost 3 bases. Germline loops: CDR1 SGDLS, CDR2 YYNGEE. This CDR3 comprises 15 residues. Using immunoSEQ multiplex PCR, the repertoire was profiled, and TCRdb retains in-frame clones only, with some absent. The repertoire consists of tens of thousands of clones, with over 85% occurring once and the leading ten covering around 3%. The V call is TRBV9, the J call TRBJ1-5, with 8 bases that match TRBD1. The receptor was isolated from a female donor with multiple sclerosis, enrolled in a pregnancy study. The sample was CD8+ T cells from peripheral blood mononuclear cells, taken in the second trimester of pregnancy. CDR3 in DNA: TGTGCCAGCAGCGTAGGGACAGGGAACAATCAGCCCCAGCATTTT. The encoded protein is CASSVGTGNNQPQHF.